The 13 T cell receptor beta chains below all came from one sample that was sequenced in a study of blood T cells in healthy people across ages. The authors ran a second PCR of 7 to 11 cycles using a sample-barcoded 5' primer and a J-beta primer mix. TCRdb re-called the 5' RACE reads with MiXCR, one entry per CDR3 protein. The sample shows hundreds of thousands of distinct CDR3 sequences, roughly 41% of them seen only once. The sample taken for sequencing was blood. These receptor sequences come from a woman in her sixties or seventies in good health.

As regards this clonotype: This may be a read error, as it is one base from a much larger clone. The rearrangement joins TRBV29-1 to TRBJ2-3; tentative D call: TRBD2 (5 bases). V was pared by 6 bases and J by 3 bases, with 19 bases between. The CDR3 spans 15 residues. The germline CDR1 and CDR2 sequences are SQVTM and ANQGSEA. The DNA for the CDR3 is TGCAGCGTCTCCGCGGTTGGGCTAGCAACAGATACGCAGTATTTT. Its translation: CSVSAVGLATDTQYF.

J is TRBJ2-1 and V is TRBV12-3 or TRBV12-4, with D perhaps matching TRBD2 (6 bases). V was trimmed by 3 bases and J by 3 bases, leaving 12 bases between them. This CDR3 is built from 15 residues. The CDR3 coding sequence is TGTGCCAGCAGTTTCGGCGGGGATCACTACAATGAGCAGTTCTTC. Translated: CASSFGGDHYNEQFF.

This chain joins TRBV9 and TRBJ2-7, with 7 bases aligning to TRBD2. The V segment lost 0 bases and the J segment 4 bases; nucleotides outside the gene matches: 7. The CDR3 is 15 amino acids. Germline CDR1 reads SGDLS; CDR2 reads YYNGEE. CDR3 protein: CASSVGWASGYEQYF. CDR3 sequence (DNA): TGTGCCAGCAGCGTAGGATGGGCTAGCGGTTACGAGCAGTACTTC.

This clonotype occurred a few times. The chain has TRBV20-1 and TRBJ2-3, with 10 bases lining up with TRBD2. This CDR3 has 14 residues. J lost 2 bases, V lost 3 bases, and 2 bases had no gene match. From germline, CDR1 is DFQATT and CDR2 SNEGSKA (reference sequence). DNA of the CDR3: TGCAGTGCTAGCGGGACTAGCGTCACAGATACGCAGTATTTT. Translating gives CSASGTSVTDTQYF.

The chain employs TRBV7-6 and TRBJ2-1; no clear D gene. The germline V gene has CDR1 SGHVS and CDR2 FNYEAQ. The CDR3 runs to 14 residues. The germline V and J ends were trimmed by 5 bases and 5 bases, with 13 bases remaining between them. The DNA for the CDR3 is TGTGCCAGCAGCGTACTTGGTTCCCACAATGAGCAGTTCTTC. Amino acid sequence: CASSVLGSHNEQFF.

This clonotype was detected once. The chain combines TRBV20-1 with TRBJ2-7; the match to TRBD2 covers 12 bases. CDR1 DFQATT and CDR2 SNEGSKA come from the germline V gene (reference sequence). The CDR3 is 16 residues long. V was clipped by 0 bases and J by 7 bases; unmatched bases: 10. The CDR3 nucleotides are TGCAGTGCTAGAGATCAGGCTAGCGGGAGGGTCCATGAGCAGTACTTC. Protein: CSARDQASGRVHEQYF.

Regarding this clonotype: A junction end diverges from the germline sequence, so it may reflect a read error. The chain combines TRBV12-3 or TRBV12-4 with TRBJ2-6, with TRBD1 matching 8 bases. This CDR3 is built from 17 residues. This CDR3 reads CASSGTGDFSGANVLTF. The CDR3 nucleotides are TGTGCCAGCAGCGGGACAGGCGACTTCTCTGGCGCCAACGTCCTGACTTTC.

This clonotype was seen only a few times. This chain links TRBV29-1 with TRBJ2-5; 7 nucleotides match TRBD2. This CDR3 is 13 amino acids long. J lost 3 bases, V lost 3 bases, and 4 bases had no gene match. Germline CDR1 reads SQVTM; CDR2 reads ANQGSEA. The CDR3 here is CSVEGGVEETQYF. CDR3 coding DNA: TGCAGCGTTGAGGGGGGGGTGGAAGAGACCCAGTACTTC.

The genes are TRBV6-5 and TRBJ2-7, with TRBD1 as a possible D gene (5 bases). The CDR3 spans 12 residues. Trimming left V 0 bases short and J 7 bases short, with 7 bases between. The germline CDR1 and CDR2 sequences are MNHEY and SVGAGI. CDR3 in DNA: TGTGCCAGCAGTTACTCCAGGACAGAGCAGTACTTC. Amino acids: CASSYSRTEQYF.

The rearrangement uses TRBV6-5 and TRBJ2-3; D perhaps matches TRBD2 (6 bases). Trimming removed 4 bases from V and 3 bases from J, with 14 bases in between. The CDR3 has 15 residues. The V gene's germline CDR1 is MNHEY and CDR2 SVGAGI. CDR3 bases: TGTGCCAGCAGTTTCTCGACTAGGTTTACAGATACGCAGTATTTT. Translating gives CASSFSTRFTDTQYF.

This clonotype appeared a few times. The rearrangement uses TRBV2 and TRBJ2-1, with D possibly being TRBD2 (6 bases). The ends were cut back, 1 base at V and 7 bases at J, with 14 bases in the middle. The germline V gene encodes CDR1 SNHLY and CDR2 FYNNEI. The CDR3 runs to 15 residues. The CDR3 DNA reads TGTGCCAGCAGTGAAGAAGGCCTTGGGGGGAATGAGCAGTTCTTC. This translates into CASSEEGLGGNEQFF.

The gene calls are TRBV28 and TRBJ2-7, with 8 bases identical to TRBD1. Per the germline V gene, CDR1 is MDHEN and CDR2 is SYDVKM. The CDR3 extends over 17 amino acids. Germline trimming cut 4 bases from V and 4 bases from J; bases unmatched to any gene: 15. CDR3 loop: CASSSPDRVQTGYEQYF. The CDR3, as DNA: TGTGCCAGCAGTTCCCCGGACAGGGTTCAGACGGGTTACGAGCAGTACTTC.

This chain uses TRBV20-1 with TRBJ2-7, with D tentatively TRBD1 or TRBD2 (8 bases each). CDR3 length equals 18 residues. The germline V gene has CDR1 DFQATT and CDR2 SNEGSKA (reference sequence). Trimming took 0 bases from V and 1 from J, leaving 22 bases between them. The CDR3: CSARDTGGNSGASYEQYF. The CDR3 DNA reads TGCAGTGCTAGAGATACAGGGGGGAATAGCGGGGCGTCCTACGAGCAGTACTTC.